A single sample gave rise to the 16 T cell receptor beta chains below, sequenced in a study of T cells in Graves' hyperthyroidism and ophthalmopathy. RNA transcripts served as the template for amplifying TCR beta CDR3 regions. A set of HTBI primers served as the primers for a first-round RT-PCR of the TCR CDR3. TCRdb called the multiplex PCR reads again in MiXCR, with one record for every CDR3 protein. The sample yields roughly 700,000 distinct CDR3 sequences, roughly a sixth seen once. The specimen was blood. All receptors come from a man aged 45 to 65 with Graves' hyperthyroidism.

This clonotype was observed at least ten times. The V and J genes are TRBV20-1 and TRBJ2-3, with TRBD2 identical over 9 bases. This CDR3 comprises 15 residues. After removal of 3 bases from V and 2 bases from J, the junction contained 6 bases not matched to a gene. CDR1 is DFQATT and CDR2 is SNEGSKA in the germline V gene (reference sequence). The CDR3 loop is CSASKAGGNTDTQYF. For the CDR3, the DNA is TGCAGTGCTAGTAAAGCGGGAGGCAACACAGATACGCAGTATTTT.

This clonotype was observed at least ten times. The chain employs TRBV2 and TRBJ1-2; D might be TRBD1 (6 bases). The germline V gene encodes CDR1 SNHLY and CDR2 FYNNEI. The V gene lost 2 bases and the J gene lost 2 bases, with 9 bases spanning the gap. This CDR3 is 14 amino acids long. The CDR3 is CASSEYRDNYGYTF. The CDR3 nucleotides read TGTGCCAGCAGTGAATACAGGGACAACTATGGCTACACCTTC.

The chain has TRBV7-9 and TRBJ2-1; 7 bases map to TRBD2. This CDR3 spans 18 amino acids. V lost 2 bases, J lost 3 bases, and 13 bases stayed unmatched. Germline V lookup: CDR1 SEHNR, CDR2 FQNEAQ (reference sequence). CDR3 sequence (DNA): TGTGCCAGCAGCTTAAATGAGCGGGACCCTTCAAACTACAATGAGCAGTTCTTC. Residues: CASSLNERDPSNYNEQFF.

The chain joins TRBV24-1 to TRBJ2-3; 9 nucleotides line up with TRBD2. The CDR3 has 17 amino acids. V lost 4 bases to trimming and J lost 5 bases; unmatched junction nucleotides: 12. Germline V gene data show CDR1 as KGHDR and CDR2 as SFDVKD. CDR3 sequence (DNA): TGTGCCACCAGTGACAATCTAGCGGGGAGAAATCAAGATACGCAGTATTTT. Its translation: CATSDNLAGRNQDTQYF.

The sample holds many counts of this clonotype. The gene calls are TRBV27 and TRBJ1-4; no definite D call. This CDR3 comprises 14 residues. Germline-derived CDR1 and CDR2 are MNHEY and SMNVEV (reference sequence). The V end lost 6 bases, the J end lost 1 base, and 9 bases lay between the germline ends. CDR3 sequence: CASRTSRTNEKLFF. The CDR3 DNA reads as TGTGCCAGCAGGACATCTAGAACTAATGAAAAACTGTTTTTT.

The genes are TRBV7-9 and TRBJ2-1, with D maybe TRBD2 (5 bases). In germline, CDR1 is SEHNR, CDR2 FQNEAQ (reference sequence). This CDR3 has 13 residues. The V gene lost 1 base and the J gene lost 6 bases, with 7 bases spanning the gap. The CDR3 spells CASSLESGNEQFF. The CDR3 DNA follows: TGTGCCAGCAGCTTAGAGAGCGGCAATGAGCAGTTCTTC.

Ten or more counts support this clonotype. The chain employs TRBV20-1 and TRBJ1-2, with TRBD1 matching 8 bases. CDR3 length: 13 amino acids. Germline V lookup: CDR1 DFQATT, CDR2 SNEGSKA (reference sequence). The ends lost 4 bases at V and 7 bases at J; junction bases unmatched: 8. CDR3 sequence: CSANPDRVFGYTF. The DNA of the CDR3 is TGCAGTGCTAACCCGGACAGGGTGTTTGGCTACACCTTC.

This clonotype was detected ten times or more. The chain uses TRBV10-3 and TRBJ2-7, with 7 nucleotides matching TRBD1. V gave up 10 bases and J gave up 0 bases; unmatched junction bases: 6. The CDR3 loop spans 13 amino acids. The germline CDR1 and CDR2 sequences are ENHRY and SYGVKD. In DNA form, the CDR3 reads TGTGCCACCGGACAGGCCAGCTCCTACGAGCAGTACTTC. This gives the protein CATGQASSYEQYF.

This clonotype has more than one count but fewer than ten. The V call is TRBV10-3, the J call TRBJ1-2; D remains unclear. V lost 2 bases and J lost 7, with 14 bases in between. This CDR3 region has 14 residues. Germline loops: CDR1 ENHRY, CDR2 SYGVKD. The CDR3 loop is CAISEGRFRVGYTF. In DNA, the CDR3 is TGTGCCATCAGTGAGGGGAGATTTAGGGTTGGCTACACCTTC.

The chain uses TRBV19 and TRBJ1-5; tentatively, D is TRBD1 (5 bases). CDR3 length: 14 residues. V lost 7 bases to trimming and J lost 2 bases, with 12 bases between them. CDR1 and CDR2 from the germline V gene are LNHDA and SQIVND (reference sequence). CDR3 sequence: CASNDWGGNQPQHF. CDR3 sequence (DNA): TGTGCCAGTAATGACTGGGGGGGCAATCAGCCCCAGCATTTT.

The DNA of the CDR3 is TGCGCCAGCAGCTTGTCACTAGCGGGGAACTACGAGCAGTACTTC. This sequence encodes CASSLSLAGNYEQYF. The V gene is TRBV5-1, the J gene TRBJ2-7; 10 bases align to TRBD2. There are 15 residues in the CDR3. V shed 1 base, J shed 3 bases, and the junction held 4 bases outside the gene matches. Germline V CDR1 and CDR2: SGHRS, YFSETQ.

Concerning this clonotype: A much bigger clone sits one base away, suggesting this may be a read error. CDR3: CASCPTGLAGGSSYEQYF. CDR3 DNA: TGTGCCAGCTGCCCAACGGGACTAGCGGGAGGGAGCTCCTACGAGCAGTACTTC. The chain has TRBV7-2 and TRBJ2-7; 16 bases are a match to TRBD2. Germline CDR1 SGHTA, CDR2 FQGNSA. The CDR3 loop spans 18 amino acids. V was pared by 8 bases and J by 0 bases, with 10 bases of the junction left unmatched.

This clonotype was picked up a small number of times. The chain links TRBV2 to TRBJ2-7; 9 bases agree with TRBD1. V gave up 5 bases and J gave up 5 bases; unmatched junction bases: 4. This CDR3 spans 13 amino acids. Germline V gene data show CDR1 as SNHLY and CDR2 as FYNNEI. CDR3 amino acids: CASSWTGADEQYF. The CDR3 nucleotides are TGTGCCAGCAGTTGGACAGGGGCGGACGAGCAGTACTTC.

There are many counts of this clonotype. V usage is TRBV6-1 and J usage is TRBJ2-7; the D gene is possibly TRBD1 (5 bases). Germline CDR1 is MNHNS and CDR2 is SASEGT. V lost 2 bases to trimming and J lost 5 bases, with 10 bases between them. This CDR3 region has 13 residues. The CDR3 coding sequence is TGTGCCAGCAGTGAATGGGGCGCTAACGAGCAGTACTTC. This translates into CASSEWGANEQYF.

A few counts support this clonotype. The V call is TRBV29-1, the J call TRBJ1-1; D is perhaps TRBD1 (6 bases). V was clipped by 3 bases and J by 5 bases, with 16 bases between them. The CDR3 contains 14 residues. Germline-derived CDR1 and CDR2 are SQVTM and ANQGSEA. CDR3 protein: CSVDGARGRTEAFF. The CDR3 nucleotides read TGCAGCGTTGACGGGGCCCGGGGGCGTACTGAAGCTTTCTTT.

At least ten counts were recorded for this clonotype. The rearrangement links TRBV11-3 to TRBJ2-6; no clear D. The germline gives CDR1 SGHNT, CDR2 YENEEA. V was clipped by 7 bases and J by 12 bases, with 10 bases between them. The CDR3 has 11 amino acids. Written as DNA, the CDR3 is TGTGCCAGCAATCCCCCGGTCGTCCTGACTTTC. Translation gives CASNPPVVLTF.